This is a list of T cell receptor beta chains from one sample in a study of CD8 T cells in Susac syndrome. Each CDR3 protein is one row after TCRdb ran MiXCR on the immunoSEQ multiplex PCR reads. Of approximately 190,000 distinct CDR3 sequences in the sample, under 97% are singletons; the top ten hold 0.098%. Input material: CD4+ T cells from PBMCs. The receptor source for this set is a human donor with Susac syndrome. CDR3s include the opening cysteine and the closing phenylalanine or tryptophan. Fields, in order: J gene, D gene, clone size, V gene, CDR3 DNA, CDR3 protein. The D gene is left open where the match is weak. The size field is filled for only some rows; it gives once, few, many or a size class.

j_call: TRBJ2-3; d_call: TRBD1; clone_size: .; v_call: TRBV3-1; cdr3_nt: TGTGCCAGCAGCCCGCCAGGGGGAAATACGCAGTATTTT; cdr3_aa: CASSPPGGNTQYF
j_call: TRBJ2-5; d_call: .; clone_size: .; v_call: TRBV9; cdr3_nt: TGTGCCAGCAGCGTAACGGCACGAGGGGAGACCCAGTACTTC; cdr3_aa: CASSVTARGETQYF
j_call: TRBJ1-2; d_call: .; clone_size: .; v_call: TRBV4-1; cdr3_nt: TGCGCCAGCAGCCAACCGGAAGGGAGCTATGGCTACACCTTC; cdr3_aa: CASSQPEGSYGYTF
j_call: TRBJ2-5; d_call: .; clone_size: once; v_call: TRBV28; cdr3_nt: TGTGCCAGCGGACTAAGAGGATTCCAAGAGACCCAGTACTTC; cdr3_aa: CASGLRGFQETQYF
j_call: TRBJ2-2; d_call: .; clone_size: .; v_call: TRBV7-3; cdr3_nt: TGTGCCAGCAGCTCGGCTGCTTCACCGGGGGAGCTGTTTTTT; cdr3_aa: CASSSAASPGELFF
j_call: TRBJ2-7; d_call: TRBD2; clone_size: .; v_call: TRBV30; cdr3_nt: TGTGCCGGGTTAGCGGGGGGGCCGTACGAGCAGTACTTC; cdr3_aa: CAGLAGGPYEQYF
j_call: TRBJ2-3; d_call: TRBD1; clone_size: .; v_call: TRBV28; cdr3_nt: TGTGCCAGCAGTGACCCCGGGACAGCAGGAGATACGCAGTATTTT; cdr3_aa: CASSDPGTAGDTQYF
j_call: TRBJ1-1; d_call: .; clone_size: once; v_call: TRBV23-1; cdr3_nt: TGCGCCAGCATGGGGGCAGGCACTGAAGCTTTCTTT; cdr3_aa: CASMGAGTEAFF
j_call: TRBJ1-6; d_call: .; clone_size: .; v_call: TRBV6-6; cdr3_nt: TGTGCCAGCAGTTCCAGGGACATCAGGGTGGGGTCACCCCTCCACTTT; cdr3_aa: CASSSRDIRVGSPLHF
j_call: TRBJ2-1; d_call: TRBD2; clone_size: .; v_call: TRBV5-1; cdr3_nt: TGCGCCAGCAGCTCATCGGCGGGGGAGAACAATGAGCAGTTCTTC; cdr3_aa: CASSSSAGENNEQFF
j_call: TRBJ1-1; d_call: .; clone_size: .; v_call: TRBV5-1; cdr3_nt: TGCGCCAGCAGCTTGGAACAGGGTGGGAACACTGAAGCTTTCTTT; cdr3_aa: CASSLEQGGNTEAFF
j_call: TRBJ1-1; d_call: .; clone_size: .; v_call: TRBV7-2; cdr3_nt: TGTGCCAGCAGCTTAAGTAGCAGCTGGAACACTGAAGCTTTCTTT; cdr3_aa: CASSLSSSWNTEAFF
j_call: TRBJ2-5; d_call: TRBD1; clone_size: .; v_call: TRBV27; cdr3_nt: TGTGCCAGCAGTCCAGACAGGGGAGCGTGGGAGACCCAGTACTTC; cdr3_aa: CASSPDRGAWETQYF
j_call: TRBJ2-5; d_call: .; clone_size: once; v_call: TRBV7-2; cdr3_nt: TGTGCCAGCAGCTTGGGGGGATTGGCACCATGGGAAAAGACCCAGTACTTC; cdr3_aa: CASSLGGLAPWEKTQYF
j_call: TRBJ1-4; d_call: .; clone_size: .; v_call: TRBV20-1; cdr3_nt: TGCAGTGCTAGAGATATGGGGGCGAAGAATGAAAAACTGTTTTTT; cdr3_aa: CSARDMGAKNEKLFF
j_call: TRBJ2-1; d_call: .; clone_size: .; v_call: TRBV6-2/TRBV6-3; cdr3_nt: TGTGCCAGCAGTTGGTCGGAGAATGAGCAGTTCTTC; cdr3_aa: CASSWSENEQFF
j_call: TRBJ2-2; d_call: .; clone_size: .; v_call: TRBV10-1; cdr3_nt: TGCGCCAGCAGTGTTCAGGGGAACCCCGGGGAGCTGTTTTTT; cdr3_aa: CASSVQGNPGELFF
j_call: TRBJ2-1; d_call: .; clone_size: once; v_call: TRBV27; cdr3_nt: TGTGCCAGCAGTCCCTCGTCCAGGGGCAATGAGCAGTTCTTC; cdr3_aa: CASSPSSRGNEQFF
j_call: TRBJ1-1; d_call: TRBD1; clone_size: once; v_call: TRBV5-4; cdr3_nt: TGTGCCAGCAGCCCCAGGACAGGCAACACTGAAGCTTTCTTT; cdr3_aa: CASSPRTGNTEAFF
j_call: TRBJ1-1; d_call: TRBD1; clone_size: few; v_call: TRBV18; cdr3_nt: TGTGCCAGCTCACCAGACAGGGGAGGAACTGAAGCTTTCTTT; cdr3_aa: CASSPDRGGTEAFF
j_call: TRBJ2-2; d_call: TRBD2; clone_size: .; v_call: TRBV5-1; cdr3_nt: TGCGCCAGCAGCAAAGGACTAGCGGGGGGCGTCGGGGAGCTGTTTTTT; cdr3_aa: CASSKGLAGGVGELFF
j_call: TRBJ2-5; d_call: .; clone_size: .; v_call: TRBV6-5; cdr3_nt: TGTGCCAGCAGTACCTACCGGGACCGCAGGGAGACCCAGTACTTC; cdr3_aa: CASSTYRDRRETQYF
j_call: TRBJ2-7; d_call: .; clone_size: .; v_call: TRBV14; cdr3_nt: TGTGCCAGCAGCCAAGCACAGCAGCAGTACTTC; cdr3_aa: CASSQAQQQYF
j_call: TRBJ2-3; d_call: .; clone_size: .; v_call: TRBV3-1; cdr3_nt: TGTGCCAGCAGCCAAGTTAGGGGGGACACAGATACGCAGTATTTT; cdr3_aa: CASSQVRGDTDTQYF
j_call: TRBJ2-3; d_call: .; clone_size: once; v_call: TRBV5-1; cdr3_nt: TGCGCCAGCAGTACGGGCACAGATACGCAGTATTTT; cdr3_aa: CASSTGTDTQYF
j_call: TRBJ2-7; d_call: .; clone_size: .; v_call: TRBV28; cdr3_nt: TGTGCCAGCAGTCCACCGGGACGCGGTGCCTACTTC; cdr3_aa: CASSPPGRGAYF
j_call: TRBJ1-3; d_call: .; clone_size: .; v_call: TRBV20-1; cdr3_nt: TGCAGTGCTAGGCGGGCGGGTGGAAACACCATATATTTT; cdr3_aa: CSARRAGGNTIYF
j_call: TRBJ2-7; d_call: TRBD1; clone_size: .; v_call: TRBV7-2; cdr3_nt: TGTGCCAGCAGCCACGCCGGGACAGGGCCCTACGAGCAGTACTTC; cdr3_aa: CASSHAGTGPYEQYF
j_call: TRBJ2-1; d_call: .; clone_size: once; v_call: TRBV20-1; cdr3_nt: TGCAGTGCTAGCCGGGGCTTTGACAATGAGCAGTTCTTC; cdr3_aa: CSASRGFDNEQFF
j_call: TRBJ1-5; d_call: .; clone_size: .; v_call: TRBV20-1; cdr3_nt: TGCAGTGCTAGAGACGAGACAGTTCATCAGCCCCAGCATTTT; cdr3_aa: CSARDETVHQPQHF
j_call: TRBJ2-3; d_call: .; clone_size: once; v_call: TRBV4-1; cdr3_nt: TGCGCCAGCAGCCAAGAGGCAGGGCCCGGGGATACGCAGTATTTT; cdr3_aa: CASSQEAGPGDTQYF
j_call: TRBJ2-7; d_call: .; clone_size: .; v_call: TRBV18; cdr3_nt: TGTGCCAGCTCAGGCCGGGACGGATCCTACGAGCAGTACTTC; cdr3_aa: CASSGRDGSYEQYF
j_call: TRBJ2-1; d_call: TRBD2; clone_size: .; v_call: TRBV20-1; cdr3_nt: TGCAGTGCTACCATTAGCGGGGGGGCTTACAATGAGCAGTTCTTC; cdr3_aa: CSATISGGAYNEQFF
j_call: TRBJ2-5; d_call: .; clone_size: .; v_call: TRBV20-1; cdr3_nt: TGCAGTGCTAGTCCTAGCGTTGAGACCCAGTACTTC; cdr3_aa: CSASPSVETQYF
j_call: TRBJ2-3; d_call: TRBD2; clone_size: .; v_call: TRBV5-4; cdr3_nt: TGTGCCAGCAGTCCCGATCCGGGGGGTCTGGGAGATACGCAGTATTTT; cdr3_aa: CASSPDPGGLGDTQYF
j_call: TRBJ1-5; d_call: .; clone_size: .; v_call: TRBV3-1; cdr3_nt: TGTGCCAGCAGCCAAGATGGGCCCCTTCAGCCCCAGCATTTT; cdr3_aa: CASSQDGPLQPQHF